This TCR beta chain was documented in a study of OX40 agonist ivuxolimab in advanced cancers. On the study more broadly: The eligibility criteria allowed prior anti-PD-1, anti-PD-L1 or anti-CTLA-4 therapy, and approximately 38% had some.

The method was immunoSEQ multiplex PCR; TCRdb's version includes in-frame clones alone and lacks a portion of them. The table records about 66,000 clones, around 81% of them present only once. This CDR3 is built from 19 residues. Germline CDR1 is LNHDA and CDR2 is SQIVND (reference sequence). As to this clone: At one of its ends the junction is not consistent with the germline gene, which may arise from a read error.

The sequence came from an adult with an advanced solid tumor such as melanoma, head and neck, liver or kidney cancer. The genes are TRBV19 and TRBJ1-1; a possible D gene is TRBD1 (5 bases). The sequencing used CD4+ or CD8+ T cells sorted from blood, collected in a trial of the OX40 agonist ivuxolimab. This chain's CDR3 is CASSIMRGPGNRQNTEAFF. The DNA of the CDR3 is TGTGCGAGTAGTATAATGCGGGGCCCGGGGAACCGACAGAACACTGAAGCTTTCTTT.